This TCR beta chain was profiled in a study of cytomegalovirus exposure and HLA in healthy donors. At the level of the study: The approximately 110 validation repertoires were reported in a later analysis to have been generated on the same platform as the approximately 700 first-cohort repertoires.

Libraries were prepared by immunoSEQ multiplex PCR; TCRdb keeps only in-frame clonotypes and omits some of them. Among over 250,000 clones listed, 80% to 90% were seen once. This clone has more than one count but fewer than ten. Its antigen is not known. Germline lookup yields CDR1 SGDLS and CDR2 YYNGEE. The CDR3 is 15 residues long. V was cut by 0 bases and J by 0 bases, with 9 bases left in between. Findings of the study overall: The study found most TCR sequences rare, yet found some public TCRs in many donors. Specificity of a few CMV-associated chains for CMV antigens was verified in vitro. Both high specificity and high sensitivity reportedly marked the classifier's diagnosis of cytomegalovirus status.

The TCR comes from a woman in her late teens or twenties in good health and CMV-seronegative. V and J are TRBV9 and TRBJ1-1, with a tentative D call TRBD1 (5 bases). Sequenced sample: PBMCs. CDR3 DNA sequence: TGTGCCAGCAGCGTAGGTGGGGCACTGAACACTGAAGCTTTCTTT. Translated: CASSVGGALNTEAFF.